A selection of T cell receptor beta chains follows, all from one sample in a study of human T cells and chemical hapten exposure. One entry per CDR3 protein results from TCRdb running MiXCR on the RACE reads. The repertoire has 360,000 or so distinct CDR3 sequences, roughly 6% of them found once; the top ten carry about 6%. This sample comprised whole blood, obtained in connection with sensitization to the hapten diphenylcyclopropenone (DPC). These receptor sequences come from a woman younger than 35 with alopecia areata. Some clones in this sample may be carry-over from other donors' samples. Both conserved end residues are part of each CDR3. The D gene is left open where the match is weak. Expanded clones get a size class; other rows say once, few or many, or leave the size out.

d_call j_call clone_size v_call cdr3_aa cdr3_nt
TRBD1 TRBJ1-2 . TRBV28 CATFEGARGYGYTF TGTGCCACCTTTGAGGGGGCGCGTGGCTATGGCTACACCTTC
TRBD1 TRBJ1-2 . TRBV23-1 CASSPDNSPTGHDGYTF TGCGCCAGCAGTCCTGACAATTCACCGACAGGGCACGATGGCTACACCTTC
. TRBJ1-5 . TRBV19 CASSMGQAETQPQHF TGTGCCAGTAGTATGGGGCAGGCTGAGACTCAGCCCCAGCATTTT
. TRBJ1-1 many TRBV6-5 CASSDRLTRSTEAFF TGTGCCAGCAGTGACAGATTAACTCGGAGCACTGAAGCTTTCTTT
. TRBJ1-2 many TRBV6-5 CASSLMLGPANYGYTF TGTGCCAGCAGTCTAATGTTGGGGCCAGCTAACTATGGCTACACCTTC
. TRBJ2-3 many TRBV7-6 CASSSLLKDTQYF TGTGCCAGCAGCTCCCTCCTCAAGGATACGCAGTATTTT
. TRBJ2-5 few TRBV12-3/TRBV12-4 CASSAGHRQETQYF TGTGCCAGCAGTGCGGGCCACAGACAAGAGACCCAGTACTTC
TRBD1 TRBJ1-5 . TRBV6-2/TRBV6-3 CASTDDRGGNQPQHF TGTGCCAGCACCGACGACAGGGGAGGCAATCAGCCCCAGCATTTT
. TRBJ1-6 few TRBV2 CASSESTKSSPLHF TGTGCCAGCAGTGAATCAACCAAATCCTCACCCCTCCACTTT
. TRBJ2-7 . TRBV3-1 CASSPTTGELEQYF TGTGCCAGCAGCCCAACTACAGGCGAGCTCGAGCAGTACTTC
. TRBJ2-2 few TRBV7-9 CASSLPTGKNTGELFF TGTGCCAGCAGCTTACCCACAGGGAAGAACACCGGGGAGCTGTTTTTT
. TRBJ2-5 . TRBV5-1 CASSLGIRGLGQETQYF TGCGCCAGCAGCTTGGGGATACGGGGGCTTGGGCAAGAGACCCAGTACTTC
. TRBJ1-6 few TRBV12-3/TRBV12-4 CASNGDPPDSPLHF TGTGCCAGCAACGGGGACCCCCCAGATTCACCCCTCCACTTT
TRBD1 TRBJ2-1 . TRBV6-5 CASSRTDRDEQFF TGTGCCAGCAGCCGAACCGACAGGGATGAGCAGTTCTTC
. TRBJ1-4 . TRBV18 CASSPPGSNGPELFF TGTGCCAGCTCACCACCGGGGAGCAACGGGCCGGAACTGTTTTTT
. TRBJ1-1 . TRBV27 CASIDSMTMNTEAFF TGTGCCAGCATTGACAGTATGACGATGAACACTGAAGCTTTCTTT
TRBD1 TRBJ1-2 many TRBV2 CASSEGTGGNYGYTF TGTGCCAGCAGTGAGGGGACAGGGGGCAACTATGGCTACACCTTC
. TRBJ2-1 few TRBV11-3 CASSMTGTHEQFF TGTGCCAGCAGCATGACTGGGACCCATGAGCAGTTCTTC
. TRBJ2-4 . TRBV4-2 CASSQDATLAKNIQYF TGTGCCAGCAGCCAAGACGCGACACTAGCCAAAAACATTCAGTACTTC
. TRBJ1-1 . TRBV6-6 CASSYTHYGEWTRAFF TGTGCCAGCAGTTACACCCACTATGGCGAATGGACCCGAGCTTTCTTT
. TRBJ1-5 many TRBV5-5 CASSLVSRFNQPQHF TGTGCCAGCAGCTTGGTCAGCAGGTTCAATCAGCCCCAGCATTTT
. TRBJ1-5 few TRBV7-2 CASSLAQANQPQHF TGTGCCAGCAGCTTAGCACAGGCAAATCAGCCCCAGCATTTT
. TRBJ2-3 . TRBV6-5 CASSYLTGFSIGTDTQYF TGTGCCAGCAGTTACTTAACGGGGTTCTCTATCGGCACAGATACGCAGTATTTT
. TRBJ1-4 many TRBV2 CASTRAPSTNEKLFF TGTGCCAGCACCCGAGCCCCCTCAACTAATGAAAAACTGTTTTTT
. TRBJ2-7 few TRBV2 CASSVSTGSEQYF TGTGCCAGCAGTGTATCAACAGGGTCCGAGCAGTACTTC
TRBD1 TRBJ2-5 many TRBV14 CASSPRTGTILETQYF TGTGCCAGCAGCCCGCGGACAGGGACCATTTTAGAGACCCAGTACTTC
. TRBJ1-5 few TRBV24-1 CATTTGNQPQHF TGTGCCACCACTACAGGGAATCAGCCCCAGCATTTT
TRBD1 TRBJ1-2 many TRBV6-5 CASSHLGQNFGYTF TGTGCCAGCAGTCACCTGGGACAGAACTTTGGCTACACCTTC
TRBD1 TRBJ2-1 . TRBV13 CASSFSGGGEQFF TGTGCCAGCAGCTTCTCAGGGGGCGGTGAGCAGTTCTTC
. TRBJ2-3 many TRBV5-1 CASSPLLADTQYF TGCGCCAGCAGCCCGCTTCTCGCAGATACGCAGTATTTT
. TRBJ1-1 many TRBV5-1 CASSPRIGPGAEAFF TGCGCCAGCAGCCCCCGCATTGGGCCAGGGGCTGAAGCTTTCTTT
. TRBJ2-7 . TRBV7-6 CASSTGHNYEQYF TGTGCCAGCAGCACGGGACACAATTACGAGCAGTACTTC
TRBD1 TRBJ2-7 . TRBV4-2 CASSQPGTGVEQYF TGTGCCAGCAGCCAACCGGGGACAGGGGTCGAGCAGTACTTC
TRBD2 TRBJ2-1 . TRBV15 CATSGTSGGLLLSYNEQFF TGTGCCACCAGCGGGACTAGCGGGGGGCTTCTTCTTTCCTACAATGAGCAGTTCTTC
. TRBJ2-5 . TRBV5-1 CASSFGYAAQETQYF TGCGCCAGCAGCTTCGGGTATGCGGCCCAAGAGACCCAGTACTTC
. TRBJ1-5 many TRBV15 CATSRGTGSSNQPQHF TGTGCCACCAGCAGAGGAACAGGCTCCTCGAATCAGCCCCAGCATTTT
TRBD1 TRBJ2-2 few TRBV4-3 CASSPTGWDTGELFF TGCGCCAGCAGCCCGACAGGGTGGGACACCGGGGAGCTGTTTTTT
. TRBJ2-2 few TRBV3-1 CASSQEPADTNTGELFF TGTGCCAGCAGCCAAGAACCAGCGGACACGAACACCGGGGAGCTGTTTTTT
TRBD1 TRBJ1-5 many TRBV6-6 CASSPTDRGLQPQHF TGTGCCAGCAGCCCAACCGACAGGGGGCTTCAGCCCCAGCATTTT
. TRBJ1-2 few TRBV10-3 CAISDTGLRGYTF TGTGCCATCAGTGATACAGGGCTCCGTGGCTACACCTTC
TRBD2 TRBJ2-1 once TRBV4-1 CASSQGLAGAQRRYNEQFF TGCGCCAGCAGCCAAGGGCTAGCGGGGGCCCAACGTAGATATAATGAGCAGTTCTTC
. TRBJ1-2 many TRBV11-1 CASSPDGFYYGYTF TGTGCCAGCAGCCCAGACGGGTTCTACTATGGCTACACCTTC
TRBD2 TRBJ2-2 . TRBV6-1 CASSGAGLAGRTGELFF TGTGCCAGCAGTGGGGCGGGACTAGCGGGGAGAACCGGGGAGCTGTTTTTT
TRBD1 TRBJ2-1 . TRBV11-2 CASSRTGGPEQFF TGTGCCAGCAGTAGGACAGGGGGCCCCGAGCAGTTCTTC
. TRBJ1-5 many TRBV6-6 CASSAINQPQHF TGTGCCAGCAGTGCCATTAATCAGCCCCAGCATTTT
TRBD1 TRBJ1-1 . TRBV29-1 CSAQAGTGEAFF TGCAGCGCCCAGGCCGGGACAGGTGAAGCTTTCTTT
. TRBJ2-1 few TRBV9 CASGGLYNEQFF TGTGCCAGCGGGGGGCTGTACAATGAGCAGTTCTTC
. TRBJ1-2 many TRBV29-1 CSVEGWREGYGYTF TGCAGCGTCGAGGGGTGGAGGGAAGGATATGGCTACACCTTC
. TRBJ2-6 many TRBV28 CASSSLSGANVLTF TGTGCCAGCAGTTCGTTGTCTGGGGCCAACGTCCTGACTTTC
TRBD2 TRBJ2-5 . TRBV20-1 CSARDPLGGEETQYF TGCAGTGCTAGAGATCCCCTCGGGGGGGAAGAGACCCAGTACTTC
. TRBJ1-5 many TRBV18 CASSAGSNQPQHF TGTGCCAGCTCAGCGGGTAGCAATCAGCCCCAGCATTTT
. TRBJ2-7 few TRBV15 CATRTGGTYEQYF TGTGCCACCAGAACCGGGGGCACCTACGAGCAGTACTTC